This TCR beta chain was profiled in a study of blood T cell repertoires in COVID-19. As for the study in general: The study drew acute and convalescent COVID-19 samples from the United States, Italy and Spain. T cells, B-cell-depleted T cells, or PBMCs supplied cDNA or gDNA.

As originally analysed: Researchers report that nucleated cell counts were estimated from reference gene primer amplification. Produced via immunoSEQ multiplex PCR; TCRdb's table is partial and in-frame only. V and J calls and clone size are given by that table; D and trimming were obtained from the DNA. The sample carries 85,000 to 110,000 clones, approximately 88% recorded once. The V and J ends lost 4 bases and 0 bases respectively, with 14 bases between them. This CDR3 has 15 residues. CDR1 is SGHKS, CDR2 YYEKEE, per germline (reference sequence). The material sequenced was peripheral blood. The clonotype originates from a woman aged 60 to 75 with acute or convalescent COVID-19. This chain connects TRBV5-5 to TRBJ2-7; D may be TRBD2 (5 bases). The CDR3, as DNA: TGTGCCAGCAGCGGCGGACGGGGAAGCTCCTACGAGCAGTACTTC. Amino acids: CASSGGRGSSYEQYF.